The 26 T cell receptor beta chains listed next were all sequenced from one sample in a study of T-cell reconstitution after alpha-beta-depleted transplantation in children. A TCRbeta library incorporating unique molecular identifiers was prepared. From the PCR reads, TCRdb called clonotypes with MiXCR, one entry per CDR3 protein. Among about 980,000 distinct CDR3 sequences listed, roughly 29% were seen once. Material: PBMCs, mostly from graft donor cells, obtained 360 days after TCRalphabeta/CD19-depleted stem cell transplant. The receptor source for this set is a boy in the first two years of life who had a stem cell transplant for SCID, so the T cells may come from the graft donor.

In its sample, this clonotype was seen many times. The chain recombines TRBV7-2 with TRBJ2-3, with 13 bases fitting TRBD2. The J segment lost 0 bases and the V segment lost 5 bases, leaving 2 bases of the junction unmatched. The V gene's germline CDR1 is SGHTA and CDR2 FQGNSA. The CDR3 has 16 amino acids. CDR3 residues: CASSRGLAGSTDTQYF. The CDR3 DNA reads as TGTGCCAGCAGCCGGGGACTAGCGGGGAGCACAGATACGCAGTATTTT.

The rearrangement links TRBV20-1 to TRBJ1-5; TRBD1 is a possible D gene (5 bases). The CDR3 spans 14 residues. Trimming removed 1 base from V and 0 bases from J, with 7 bases in between. Per the germline V gene, CDR1 is DFQATT and CDR2 is SNEGSKA (reference sequence). CDR3 DNA sequence: TGCAGTGCTAGAGGACAGTTTAGCAATCAGCCCCAGCATTTT. It is translated as CSARGQFSNQPQHF.

This clonotype has more than one count but fewer than ten. The chain has TRBV25-1 and TRBJ2-6; no definite D call. Germline loops: CDR1 MGHDK, CDR2 SYGVNS. V lost 2 bases, J lost 0 bases, and 2 bases lay in between. The length of the CDR3 is 14 residues. Here the CDR3 DNA reads TGTGCCAGCAGTGAACCCTCTGGGGCCAACGTCCTGACTTTC. The encoded protein is CASSEPSGANVLTF.

The genes are TRBV11-2 and TRBJ2-7; D uncertain. The CDR3 contains 13 residues. CDR1 and CDR2 (germline): SGHAT, FQNNGV. V was cut by 5 bases and J by 4 bases, with 12 bases left in between. The CDR3 nucleotides are TGTGCCAGCAGCCCGATAGCAGCATACGAGCAGTACTTC. Its protein is CASSPIAAYEQYF.

This clonotype was counted once. V is TRBV10-3 and J is TRBJ1-1; 7 positions match TRBD1. Germline values: CDR1 ENHRY, CDR2 SYGVKD. The V segment lost 3 bases and the J segment 0 bases; nucleotides outside the gene matches: 4. The length of the CDR3 is 15 residues. This chain's CDR3 is CAISDLGQMNTEAFF. CDR3 DNA: TGTGCCATCAGTGACTTGGGACAGATGAACACTGAAGCTTTCTTT.

The rearrangement uses TRBV20-1 and TRBJ2-7; 7 nucleotides match TRBD1. J gave up 2 bases and V 3 bases, and 4 bases lay outside the gene matches. Germline CDR1 DFQATT, CDR2 SNEGSKA (reference sequence). This CDR3 has 13 amino acids. The CDR3 reads CSARRGGPYEQYF. The DNA for the CDR3 is TGCAGTGCTAGGAGAGGGGGCCCCTACGAGCAGTACTTC.

The V gene is TRBV20-1, the J gene TRBJ2-3; 13 bases line up with TRBD2. Germline CDR1 and CDR2: DFQATT and SNEGSKA (reference sequence). The CDR3 is 15 amino acids. J lost 6 bases, V lost 4 bases, and 7 bases had no gene match. Written as DNA, the CDR3 is TGCAGTGCTACTATGACTAGCGGGGGGTCGGATACGCAGTATTTT. Translating it yields CSATMTSGGSDTQYF.

Regarding this clonotype: One end of the junction does not line up with germline, which may come from a read error. V usage is TRBV10-2 and J usage is TRBJ2-4; TRBD1 matches 7 bases. The CDR3 is 15 amino acids. Germline V lookup: CDR1 WSHSY, CDR2 SAAADI. CDR3 residues: CASSDSGTVAHDFHF. CDR3 coding DNA: TGCGCCAGCAGTGACTCCGGGACAGTTGCCCACGACTTCCATTTC.

V gene TRBV20-1 combines with J gene TRBJ2-1; 13 bases are a match to TRBD2. V dropped 5 bases and J dropped 6; count of bases not matched to a gene: 10. The CDR3 runs 16 residues. CDR1 is DFQATT and CDR2 is SNEGSKA in the germline V gene (reference sequence). The DNA for the CDR3 is TGCAGTGCTGGTAGACTAGCGGGGGGTGTGGTCAATGAGCAGTTCTTC. It specifies CSAGRLAGGVVNEQFF.

This clonotype was picked up many times. The gene calls are TRBV5-1 and TRBJ2-7, with TRBD1 matching over 8 bases. Germline V gene lookup returns CDR1 SGHRS and CDR2 YFSETQ. With V trimmed by 1 base and J by 1 base, 7 bases remained unmatched. The CDR3 spans 16 residues. The CDR3 DNA is TGCGCCAGCAGCTTGACGACCCGGGACAGGTCCTACGAGCAGTACTTC. It is translated as CASSLTTRDRSYEQYF.

The V and J genes are TRBV5-1 and TRBJ1-1; 7 nucleotides line up with TRBD1. CDR3 length equals 14 residues. With V trimmed by 0 bases and J by 11 bases, 10 bases remained unmatched. From germline, CDR1 is SGHRS and CDR2 YFSETQ. The CDR3 loop reads CASSLDRGLSPAFF. CDR3 DNA: TGCGCCAGCAGCTTGGACAGGGGTCTCAGTCCCGCTTTCTTT.

This clonotype has more than one count but fewer than ten. This CDR3 is CSALPGGADTQYF. Here the CDR3 DNA reads TGCAGTGCCCTACCCGGAGGAGCAGATACGCAGTATTTT. The chain joins TRBV20-1 to TRBJ2-3, with a tentative D call TRBD2 (5 bases). The V gene's germline CDR1 is DFQATT and CDR2 SNEGSKA (reference sequence). CDR3 length equals 13 residues. Trimming cost V 6 bases and J 4 bases, with 14 bases left between them.

The rearrangement joins TRBV20-1 to TRBJ2-7; 7 bases are shared with TRBD1. The CDR3 is 16 amino acids. V lost 0 bases to trimming and J lost 0 bases; unmatched junction nucleotides: 8. Germline V lookup: CDR1 DFQATT, CDR2 SNEGSKA (reference sequence). The CDR3 DNA is TGCAGTGCTAGAGATCCCACAGGGGCGAGCTCCTACGAGCAGTACTTC. It yields the protein CSARDPTGASSYEQYF.

The chain employs TRBV12-3 or TRBV12-4 and TRBJ1-1; the D gene is possibly TRBD1 (6 bases). CDR3 size: 14 residues. The V end was cut by 7 bases, the J end by 5 bases, with 17 bases between. The CDR3 loop is CASTPDRAGTEAFF. The DNA of the CDR3 is TGTGCCAGCACCCCGGACAGAGCGGGAACTGAAGCTTTCTTT.

This rearrangement joins TRBV3-1 to TRBJ1-4, with D possibly TRBD1 on 6 matching bases. This CDR3 is 17 amino acids long. V gave up 1 base and J gave up 0 bases, with 12 bases separating them. CDR1 is LGHDT and CDR2 is YNNKEL in the germline V gene (reference sequence). The CDR3, as DNA: TGTGCCAGCAGCCAAGTGATTTGGACAGCAACTAATGAAAAACTGTTTTTT. Residues: CASSQVIWTATNEKLFF.

The rearrangement uses TRBV12-3 or TRBV12-4 and TRBJ2-5; D remains unclear. Trimming removed 6 bases from V and 5 bases from J, with 22 bases in between. CDR3 length equals 16 residues. CDR3 nucleotide sequence: TGTGCCAGCAGCGCAATCGGTCCTCTCCCAGCGGAGACCCAGTACTTC. It translates to CASSAIGPLPAETQYF.

The chain couples TRBV12-3 or TRBV12-4 to TRBJ2-7, with D possibly TRBD2 on 5 matching bases. The CDR3 loop spans 13 amino acids. The V and J ends lost 3 bases and 7 bases respectively, with 13 bases between them. The DNA of the CDR3 is TGTGCCAGCAGTTTCGAGGCGGGCGGGGAGCAGTACTTC. Protein sequence: CASSFEAGGEQYF.

This clonotype occurred a few times. V usage is TRBV7-9 and J usage is TRBJ2-3; TRBD1 or TRBD2 may be the D gene (5 bases each). There are 16 residues in the CDR3. Trimming took off 2 bases at V and 3 bases at J, with 15 bases between the two ends. The germline V gene encodes CDR1 SEHNR and CDR2 FQNEAQ (reference sequence). As DNA, the CDR3 is TGTGCCAGCAGCTTAAGATGGGGGAAAGGGACAGATACGCAGTATTTT. This translates into CASSLRWGKGTDTQYF.

This clonotype was counted only a few times. This chain uses TRBV12-3 or TRBV12-4 with TRBJ2-3, with a weak D call TRBD1 (5 bases). This CDR3 region has 14 residues. Trimming stripped 7 bases from V and 1 base from J, with 12 bases between. Here the CDR3 DNA reads TGTGCCAGCACCACCCAAGGGGGCACAGATACGCAGTATTTT. It codes for CASTTQGGTDTQYF.

The rearrangement uses TRBV7-8 and TRBJ1-4, with TRBD1 identical over 10 bases. Germline values: CDR1 SGHVS, CDR2 FQNEAQ. V lost 8 bases and J lost 8; bases outside the gene matches: 5. CDR3 length: 13 residues. Here the CDR3 DNA reads TGTGCCAGCGGCCGGGACAGGGGAGAAAAACTGTTTTTT. Its protein is CASGRDRGEKLFF.

The J gene is TRBJ2-7, the V gene TRBV14; the D gene is possibly TRBD1 (5 bases). The CDR3 contains 12 residues. V shed 4 bases and J shed 7 bases, with 11 bases lying between them. Germline loops: CDR1 SGHDN, CDR2 FVKESK. CDR3 loop: CASSRRGLEQYF. For the CDR3, the DNA is TGTGCCAGCAGCCGAAGGGGCCTGGAGCAGTACTTC.

This clonotype has only a few counts. The V gene is TRBV24-1, the J gene TRBJ2-1; 9 bases are a match to TRBD1. This CDR3 has 17 amino acids. The trim removed 2 bases at V and 0 bases at J, leaving 4 bases unmatched. CDR1 and CDR2 from the germline V gene are KGHDR and SFDVKD. CDR3 sequence reads: CATSDSTGGSSYNEQFF. The CDR3 region has the DNA TGTGCCACCAGTGATTCTACAGGGGGCAGCTCCTACAATGAGCAGTTCTTC.

The V call is TRBV7-3, the J call TRBJ1-1; 8 nucleotides match TRBD1. V lost 4 bases, J lost 4 bases, and 5 bases stayed unmatched. CDR3 length equals 14 residues. Germline V gene lookup returns CDR1 SGHTA and CDR2 FQGTGA. CDR3 nucleotide sequence: TGTGCCAGCAGCTCCGACAGGGGCCCCACTGAAGCTTTCTTT. It yields the protein CASSSDRGPTEAFF.

The chain combines TRBV15 with TRBJ1-3, with no clear D. The CDR3 sequence is 15 residues long. Germline CDR1 and CDR2: LNHNV and YYDKDF (reference sequence). V was trimmed by 5 bases and J by 0 bases, leaving 11 bases between them. The CDR3 nucleotides read TGTGCCACCAGCGCGGACTTTAGCTCTGGAAACACCATATATTTT. This gives the protein CATSADFSSGNTIYF.

Many counts were recorded for this clonotype. The chain carries TRBV6-2 or TRBV6-3 and TRBJ2-1, with 9 positions matching TRBD1. The CDR3 has 16 amino acids. Per the germline V gene, CDR1 is MNHEY and CDR2 is SVGEGT. V was clipped by 5 bases and J by 6 bases; unmatched bases: 11. The CDR3 coding sequence is TGTGCCAGCAGTCGACAGGGACAGGGAGGATCCAATGAGCAGTTCTTC. Its translation: CASSRQGQGGSNEQFF.

The chain joins TRBV20-1 to TRBJ2-3; 9 bases fit TRBD2. CDR1 DFQATT and CDR2 SNEGSKA come from the germline V gene (reference sequence). V shed 3 bases, J shed 0 bases, and the junction held 1 base outside the gene matches. This CDR3 is 14 amino acids long. The DNA of the CDR3 is TGCAGTGCTAGGACTAGCGGCAGCACAGATACGCAGTATTTT. As protein: CSARTSGSTDTQYF.